This is a list of T cell receptor beta chains from one sample in a study of PD-1 blockade in classical Hodgkin lymphoma. This table comes from immunoSEQ multiplex PCR, and its TCRdb copy is limited to in-frame clones, with some not included. The sample lists tens of thousands of clones, roughly 94% occurring once. Material for sequencing was peripheral blood mononuclear cells (PBMCs). The receptor source for this set is a human donor with classical Hodgkin lymphoma. CDR3s include the opening cysteine and the closing phenylalanine or tryptophan. Each record gives: J gene, V gene, D gene, CDR3 protein. A D gene is named only where the DNA matches it firmly.

j_call: TRBJ2-7
v_call: TRBV11-2
d_call: TRBD1
cdr3_aa: CASSPGGTGSYEQYF

j_call: TRBJ1-1
v_call: TRBV27
d_call: TRBD1
cdr3_aa: CASSYNRQGAKAFF

j_call: TRBJ2-7
v_call: TRBV11-3
d_call: .
cdr3_aa: CASSPLSGVSEQYF

j_call: TRBJ1-5
v_call: TRBV4-1
d_call: .
cdr3_aa: CASSQVAGEGQNQPQHF

j_call: TRBJ1-2
v_call: TRBV6-5
d_call: .
cdr3_aa: CASRKGANYGYTF

j_call: TRBJ2-1
v_call: TRBV27
d_call: .
cdr3_aa: CASSFRPSSYNEQFF

j_call: TRBJ2-3
v_call: TRBV4-1
d_call: TRBD2
cdr3_aa: CASSQRKSGRGTDTQYF

j_call: TRBJ1-2
v_call: TRBV7-2
d_call: TRBD1
cdr3_aa: CASSSQGDGYTF

j_call: TRBJ2-2
v_call: TRBV5-4
d_call: .
cdr3_aa: CASSRGPYSTGELFF

j_call: TRBJ2-7
v_call: TRBV30
d_call: .
cdr3_aa: CAWLGLAAGEQYF